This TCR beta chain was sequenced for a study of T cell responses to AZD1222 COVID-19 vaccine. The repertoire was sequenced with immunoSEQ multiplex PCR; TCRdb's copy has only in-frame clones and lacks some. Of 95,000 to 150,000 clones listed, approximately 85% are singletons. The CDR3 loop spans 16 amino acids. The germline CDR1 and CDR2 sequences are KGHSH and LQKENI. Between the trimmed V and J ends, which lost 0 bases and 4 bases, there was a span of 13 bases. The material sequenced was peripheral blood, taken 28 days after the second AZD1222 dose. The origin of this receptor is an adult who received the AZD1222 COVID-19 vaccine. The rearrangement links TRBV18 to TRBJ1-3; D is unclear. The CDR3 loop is CASSPPGGPAGNTIYF. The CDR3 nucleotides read TGTGCCAGCTCACCACCAGGAGGGCCGGCGGGAAACACCATATATTTT. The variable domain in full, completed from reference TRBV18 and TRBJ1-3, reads NAGVMQNPRHLVRRRGQEARLRCSPMKGHSHVYWYRQLPEEGLKFMVYLQKENIIDESGMPKERFSAEFPKEGPSILRIQQVVRGDSAAYFCASSPPGGPAGNTIYFGEGSWLTVV.